This TCR beta chain was documented in a study of shared clonotypes between healthy human individuals. Study at large: Each donor's CD8 memory used one plate, CD8 naive two, each CD4 subset three. Findings and limits, study-wide: Represented genetic and exposure-history diversity was restricted by having few donors. With a few donors compared, roughly 5% of naive CD4 clonotypes were shared.

Details on this clone: Its specificity is not known.

CD45RO-negative, CCR7-positively selected cells formed the naive CD8 fraction, excluding terminally differentiated effector memory CD45RA+ cells. Running of the assay took place at deep level. The repertoire was sequenced with immunoSEQ multiplex PCR; TCRdb's copy has only in-frame clones and lacks some. Of hundreds of thousands of clones detected, 92% appear once; the ten largest clones hold 20% to 30%. The V gene lost 3 bases and the J gene lost 6 bases, with 15 bases spanning the gap. CDR1 SGHNT and CDR2 YYREEE come from the germline V gene (reference sequence). This CDR3 comprises 15 residues. This clonotype was obtained from a man aged 25 to 45 in good health. The chain links TRBV5-4 to TRBJ2-2, with D perhaps TRBD1 (5 bases). Sequencing input: naive CD8+ T cells sorted from blood. The CDR3 nucleotides read TGTGCCAGCAGCTCGCTCCAGGGTGATGCCGGGGAGCTGTTTTTT. Translated, it gives CASSSLQGDAGELFF.